This TCR beta chain originates from a study of cytomegalovirus exposure and HLA in healthy donors. Study-level information: Genotyping showed about 80% of 350 to 400 donors falling in the Caucasian-associated ancestry cluster. Study findings and constraints: Under in vitro conditions, three CMV-associated chains were confirmed as specific for CMV antigens.

Healthy people donating bone marrow made up the donors. As for this clone: The target antigen is unknown.

Primers for the PCR totalled 60 Vbeta and 13 Jbeta. Profiling relied on immunoSEQ multiplex PCR, and the TCRdb table lists in-frame clones only, not all of them. The repertoire consists of under 200,000 clones, with roughly 82% occurring once and the leading ten covering more than 0.45%. Germline assignment: CDR1 SGDLS and CDR2 YYNGEE. The CDR3 totals 15 residues. Trimming removed 2 bases from V and 2 bases from J; junction bases left unmatched: 5. The sequence was obtained from a woman aged 45-60 years in good health and CMV-seronegative. The source material was PBMCs. The chain uses TRBV9 and TRBJ2-7, with TRBD1 identical over 9 bases. CDR3: CASSVGTGSPYEQYF. CDR3 bases: TGTGCCAGCAGCGTGGGGACAGGGAGTCCCTACGAGCAGTACTTC.